This T cell receptor beta chain comes out of a study of T cells in women clearing cervical HPV infection. On this clone: The antigen remains undetermined. The observed sequence ends 3 residues before the CDR3 terminus, with the missing tail filled in from the germline J gene.

J gave up 1 base and V 6 bases, and 6 bases lay outside the gene matches. The CDR3 sequence is 14 residues long. Per the germline V gene, CDR1 is DFQATT and CDR2 is SNEGSKA (reference sequence). Profiled with immunoSEQ multiplex PCR; TCRdb holds only in-frame clones, not every one. This sample's clone table lists around 35,000 clones. The study's findings and limits: CIN3+ cases had significantly higher TCR richness than controls; evenness did not differ.

The chain combines TRBV20-1 with TRBJ1-5; 7 bases map to TRBD1. The sequenced material came from blood buffy coat. The source of this sequence is a woman aged 18 to 75 with a cervical HPV16 infection that either progressed to CIN3+ or cleared (not recorded which). CDR3 residues: CSAWDSRSNQPQHF. CDR3 DNA (partial): TGCAGTGCCTGGGACAGCCGAAGCAATCAGCCC.